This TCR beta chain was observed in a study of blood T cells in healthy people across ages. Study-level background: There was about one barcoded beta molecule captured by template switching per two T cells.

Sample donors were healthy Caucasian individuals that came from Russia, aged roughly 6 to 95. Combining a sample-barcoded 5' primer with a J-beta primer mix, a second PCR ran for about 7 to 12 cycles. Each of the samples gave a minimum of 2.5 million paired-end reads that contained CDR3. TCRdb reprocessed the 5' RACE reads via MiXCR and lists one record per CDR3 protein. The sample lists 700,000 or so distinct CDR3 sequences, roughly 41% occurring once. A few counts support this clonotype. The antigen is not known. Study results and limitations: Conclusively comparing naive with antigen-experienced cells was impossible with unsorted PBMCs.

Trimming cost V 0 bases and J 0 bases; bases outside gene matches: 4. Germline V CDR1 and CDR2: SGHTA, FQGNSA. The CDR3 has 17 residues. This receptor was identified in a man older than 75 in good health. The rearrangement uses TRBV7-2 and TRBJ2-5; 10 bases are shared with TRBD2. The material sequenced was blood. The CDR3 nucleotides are TGTGCCAGCAGCTTAGCTCCTAGCGGGGGAAACCAAGAGACCCAGTACTTC. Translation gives CASSLAPSGGNQETQYF. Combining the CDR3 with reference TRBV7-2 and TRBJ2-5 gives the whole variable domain GAGVSQSPSNKVTEKGKDVELRCDPISGHTALYWYRQSLGQGLEFLIYFQGNSAPDKSGLPSDRFSAERTGGSVSTLTIQRTQQEDSAVYLCASSLAPSGGNQETQYFGPGTRLLVL.